This TCR beta chain was identified in a study of a mutant IDH1 vaccine in newly diagnosed glioma. Study background: Those enrolled had earlier been treated with radiotherapy, temozolomide, or both, mostly both.

Time point indicated: week 23, last vaccination. Topical imiquimod was applied with each vaccine dose, which held 300 ug of mutant IDH1 20-mer peptide. CDR3 length: 15 amino acids. With 5 bases clipped from V and 2 bases from J, the junction kept 7 bases outside the gene matches. Germline V gene sequence: CDR1 MNHEY, CDR2 SMNVEV (reference sequence). Profiling relied on immunoSEQ multiplex PCR, and the TCRdb table lists in-frame clones only, not all of them. The top ten hold around 0.77% of the sample, which has about 77,000 clones, 75% to 90% seen once. Remarks on this clone: Its antigen is not identified.

The V call is TRBV27, the J call TRBJ2-7; 9 bases match TRBD2. Sample: PBMCs, taken from a glioma patient whose treatment included an IDH1 peptide vaccine. The TCR comes from a woman aged 50 to 65 with glioma. CDR3 region: CASSPRASGTYEQYF. The CDR3 DNA follows: TGTGCCAGCAGTCCGAGGGCTAGCGGGACCTACGAGCAGTACTTC.